There are many counts of the clone carrying this TCR beta chain. Every molecule of TCR cDNA had its own unique molecular identifier. TCRdb reprocessed the 5' RACE reads via MiXCR and lists one record per CDR3 protein. The data contain about 35,000 distinct CDR3 sequences, approximately 3% of them singletons. This entry belongs to a study of spatial heterogeneity in lung cancer. On the study more broadly: Sequences of the beta chain were consistently detected in greater numbers than alpha-chain sequences.

The V and J ends lost 4 bases and 8 bases, in that order; junction bases with no gene match: 7. In germline, CDR1 is SGHRS, CDR2 YFSETQ. The CDR3 has 13 residues. Indicated time point: sample taken at primary tumor resection. A total of approximately 69 untreated early-stage non-small cell lung cancer patients served as donors. Sequencing was performed on normal lung tissue next to the tumor, taken at surgery. The rearrangement uses TRBV5-1 and TRBJ2-3, with 7 bases lining up with TRBD1. The sequence derives from a male donor with early-stage non-small cell lung cancer. The CDR3 protein is CASSGDRASTQYF. DNA of the CDR3: TGCGCCAGCAGCGGAGACAGGGCGAGTACGCAGTATTTT. The entire variable domain, with the rest obtained from reference TRBV5-1 and TRBJ2-3, is as follows: KAGVTQTPRYLIKTRGQQVTLSCSPISGHRSVSWYQQTPGQGLQFLFEYFSETQRNKGNFPGRFSGRQFSNSRSEMNVSTLELGDSALYLCASSGDRASTQYFGPGTRLTVL.